This TCR beta chain was recorded in a study of CD8 T cells in ankylosing spondylitis. Germline V gene lookup returns CDR1 DFQATT and CDR2 SNEGSKA (reference sequence). The length of the CDR3 is 14 residues. V shed 3 bases and J 7 bases; nucleotides not matched to a gene: 10. TCR beta libraries were made by quantitative 5'-RACE with molecular barcodes. TCRdb reanalysed the 5' RACE reads using MiXCR and keeps one entry per CDR3 protein. The sample includes 150,000 to 200,000 distinct CDR3 sequences, 15% to 20% of them seen just once. Study results and limitations: For ankylosing spondylitis blood, a TCR beta motif of eight or nine highly homologous variants appeared characteristic. Clones that were linked to disease were CD8+ and were relatively rare in peripheral blood. Clones tied to disease were said to be significantly enriched in matched ankylosing spondylitis synovial fluid.

Remarks on this clonotype: Its target is unknown.

The clonotype originates from a male donor under 35 with ankylosing spondylitis or in good health (not recorded which). The chain uses TRBV20-1 and TRBJ1-1; 8 bases align to TRBD1. The sequenced sample was blood, either unsorted or a sorted T cell fraction (not recorded which). The CDR3 DNA reads TGCAGTGCTAGTACGACCGGGACAGGACATGAAGCTTTCTTT. Its translation: CSASTTGTGHEAFF.